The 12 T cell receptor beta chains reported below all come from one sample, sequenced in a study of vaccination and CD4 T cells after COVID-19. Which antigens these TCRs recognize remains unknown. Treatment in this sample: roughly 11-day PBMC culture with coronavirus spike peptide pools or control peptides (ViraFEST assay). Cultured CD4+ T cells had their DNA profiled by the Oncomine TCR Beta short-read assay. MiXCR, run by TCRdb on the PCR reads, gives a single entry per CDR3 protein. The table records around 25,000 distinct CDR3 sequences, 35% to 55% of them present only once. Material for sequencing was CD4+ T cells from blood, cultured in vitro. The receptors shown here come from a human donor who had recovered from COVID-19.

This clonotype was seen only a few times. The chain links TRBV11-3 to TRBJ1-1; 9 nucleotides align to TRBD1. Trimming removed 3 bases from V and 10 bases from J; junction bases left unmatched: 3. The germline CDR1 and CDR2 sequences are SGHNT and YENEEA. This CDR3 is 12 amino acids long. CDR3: CASSFMGQGAFF. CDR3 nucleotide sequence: TGTGCCAGCAGCTTCATGGGACAGGGAGCTTTCTTT.

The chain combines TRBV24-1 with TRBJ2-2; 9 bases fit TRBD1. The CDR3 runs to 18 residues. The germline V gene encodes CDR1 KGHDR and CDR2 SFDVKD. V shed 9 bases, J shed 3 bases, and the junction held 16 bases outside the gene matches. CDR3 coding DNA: TGTGCCACCCTCAGGGCCCCGGACAGGGGAAATGACACCGGGGAGCTGTTTTTT. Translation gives CATLRAPDRGNDTGELFF.

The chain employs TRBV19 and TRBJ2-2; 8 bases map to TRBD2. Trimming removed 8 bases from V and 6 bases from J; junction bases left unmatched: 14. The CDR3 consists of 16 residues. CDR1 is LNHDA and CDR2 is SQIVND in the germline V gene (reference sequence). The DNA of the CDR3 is TGTGCCAGTTCCAACGGGAGGGCAAAAATATCCGGGGAGCTGTTTTTT. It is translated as CASSNGRAKISGELFF.

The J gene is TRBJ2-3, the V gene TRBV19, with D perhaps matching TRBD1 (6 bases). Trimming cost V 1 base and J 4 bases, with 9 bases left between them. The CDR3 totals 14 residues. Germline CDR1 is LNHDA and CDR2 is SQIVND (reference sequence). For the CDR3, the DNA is TGTGCCAGTAGTATAGGGGGGCGATCAGATACGCAGTATTTT. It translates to CASSIGGRSDTQYF.

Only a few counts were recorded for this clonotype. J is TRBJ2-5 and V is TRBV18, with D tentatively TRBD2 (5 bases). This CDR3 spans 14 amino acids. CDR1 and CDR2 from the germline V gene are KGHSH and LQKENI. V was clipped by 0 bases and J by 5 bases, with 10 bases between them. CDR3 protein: CASSPPGSRETQYF. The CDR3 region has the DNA TGTGCCAGCTCACCACCGGGGAGTAGGGAGACCCAGTACTTC. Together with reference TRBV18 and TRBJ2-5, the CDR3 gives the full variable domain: NAGVMQNPRHLVRRRGQEARLRCSPMKGHSHVYWYRQLPEEGLKFMVYLQKENIIDESGMPKERFSAEFPKEGPSILRIQQVVRGDSAAYFCASSPPGSRETQYFGPGTRLLVL.

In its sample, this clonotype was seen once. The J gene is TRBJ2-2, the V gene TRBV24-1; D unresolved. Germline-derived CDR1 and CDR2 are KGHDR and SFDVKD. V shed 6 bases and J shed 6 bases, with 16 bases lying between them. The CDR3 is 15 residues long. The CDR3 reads CATSNESRAAGELFF. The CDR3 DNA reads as TGTGCCACCAGTAACGAATCTCGGGCCGCCGGGGAGCTGTTTTTT.

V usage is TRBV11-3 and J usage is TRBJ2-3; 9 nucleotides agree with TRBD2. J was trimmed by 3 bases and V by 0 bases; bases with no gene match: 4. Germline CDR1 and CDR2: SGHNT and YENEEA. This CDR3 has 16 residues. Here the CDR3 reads CASSLDSGGATDTQYF. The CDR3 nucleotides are TGTGCCAGCAGCTTAGATAGCGGGGGAGCAACAGATACGCAGTATTTT.

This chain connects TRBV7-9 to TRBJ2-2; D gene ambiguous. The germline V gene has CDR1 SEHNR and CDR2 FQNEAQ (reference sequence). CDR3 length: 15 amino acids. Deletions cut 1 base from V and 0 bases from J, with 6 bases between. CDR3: CASSLVITNTGELFF. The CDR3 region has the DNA TGTGCCAGCAGCTTAGTTATCACGAACACCGGGGAGCTGTTTTTT. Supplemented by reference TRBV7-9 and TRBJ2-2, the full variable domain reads DTGVSQNPRHKITKRGQNVTFRCDPISEHNRLYWYRQTLGQGPEFLTYFQNEAQLEKSRLLSDRFSAERPKGSFSTLEIQRTEQGDSAMYLCASSLVITNTGELFFGEGSRLTVL.

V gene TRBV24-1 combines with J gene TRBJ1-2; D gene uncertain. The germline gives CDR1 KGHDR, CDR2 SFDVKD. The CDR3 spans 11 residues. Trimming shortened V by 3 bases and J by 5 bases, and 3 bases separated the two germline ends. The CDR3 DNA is TGTGCCACCAGTGATCCATATGGCTACACCTTC. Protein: CATSDPYGYTF.

The CDR3 spells CSANQINYGYTF. The DNA of the CDR3 is TGCAGTGCCAATCAGATTAACTATGGCTACACCTTC. The V and J genes are TRBV20-1 and TRBJ1-2; D gene unclear. V lost 6 bases to trimming and J lost 1 base, with 9 bases between them. CDR3 length: 12 residues. The germline V gene has CDR1 DFQATT and CDR2 SNEGSKA (reference sequence).

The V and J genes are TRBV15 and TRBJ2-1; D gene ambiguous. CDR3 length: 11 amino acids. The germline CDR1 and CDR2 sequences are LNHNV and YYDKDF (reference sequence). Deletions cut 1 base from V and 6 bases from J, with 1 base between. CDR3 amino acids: CATSRANEQFF. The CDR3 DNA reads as TGTGCCACCAGCAGAGCCAATGAGCAGTTCTTC.

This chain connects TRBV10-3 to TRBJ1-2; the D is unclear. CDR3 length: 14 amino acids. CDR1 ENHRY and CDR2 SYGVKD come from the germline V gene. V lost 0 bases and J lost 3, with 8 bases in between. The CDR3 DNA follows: TGTGCCATCAGTGAGTCGTATCCTGACTATGGCTACACCTTC. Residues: CAISESYPDYGYTF.